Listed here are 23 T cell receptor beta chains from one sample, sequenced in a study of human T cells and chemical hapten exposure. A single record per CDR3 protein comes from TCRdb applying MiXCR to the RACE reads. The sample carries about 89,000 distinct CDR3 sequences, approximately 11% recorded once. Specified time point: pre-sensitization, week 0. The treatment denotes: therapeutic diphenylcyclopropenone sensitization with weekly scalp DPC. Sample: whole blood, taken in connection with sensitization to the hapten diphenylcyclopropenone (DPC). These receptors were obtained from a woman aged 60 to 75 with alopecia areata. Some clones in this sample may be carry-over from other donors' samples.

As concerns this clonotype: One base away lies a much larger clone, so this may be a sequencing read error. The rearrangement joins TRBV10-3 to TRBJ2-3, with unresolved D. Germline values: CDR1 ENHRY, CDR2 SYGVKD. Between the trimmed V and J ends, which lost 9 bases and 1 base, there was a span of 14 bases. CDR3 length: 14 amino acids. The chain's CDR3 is CAMGSAPRTDTQYF. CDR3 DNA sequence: TGTGCCATGGGAAGCGCCCCGCGCACAGATACGCAGTATTTT.

CDR3 residues: CSATNYGYTF. Written as DNA, the CDR3 is TGCAGTGCTACTAACTATGGCTACACCTTC. The chain uses TRBV20-1 and TRBJ1-2; no reliable D call. The germline V and J ends were trimmed by 4 bases and 0 bases, with 0 bases remaining between them. There are 10 residues in the CDR3. Per the germline V gene, CDR1 is DFQATT and CDR2 is SNEGSKA (reference sequence).

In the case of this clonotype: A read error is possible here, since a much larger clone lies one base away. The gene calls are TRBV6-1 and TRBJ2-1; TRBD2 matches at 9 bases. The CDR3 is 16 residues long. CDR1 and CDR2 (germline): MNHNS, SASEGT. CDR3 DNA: TGTGCCAGCAGTTCTCTAGCGGGGACTTCCTGCAATGAGCAGTTCTTC. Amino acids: CASSSLAGTSCNEQFF.

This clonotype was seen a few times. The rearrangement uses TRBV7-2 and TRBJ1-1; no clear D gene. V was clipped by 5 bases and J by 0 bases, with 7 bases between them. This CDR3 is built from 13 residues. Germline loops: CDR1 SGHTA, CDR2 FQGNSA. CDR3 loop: CASSLTVNTEAFF. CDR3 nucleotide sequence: TGTGCCAGCAGCCTCACAGTGAACACTGAAGCTTTCTTT. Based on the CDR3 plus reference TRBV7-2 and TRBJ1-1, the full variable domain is GAGVSQSPSNKVTEKGKDVELRCDPISGHTALYWYRQSLGQGLEFLIYFQGNSAPDKSGLPSDRFSAERTGGSVSTLTIQRTQQEDSAVYLCASSLTVNTEAFFGQGTRLTVV.

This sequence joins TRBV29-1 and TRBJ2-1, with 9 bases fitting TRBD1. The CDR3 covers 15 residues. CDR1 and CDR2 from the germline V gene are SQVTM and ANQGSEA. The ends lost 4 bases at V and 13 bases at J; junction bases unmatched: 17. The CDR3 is CSVGGGRDRDGSQFF. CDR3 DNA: TGCAGCGTTGGTGGGGGTCGGGACAGGGATGGATCTCAGTTCTTC.

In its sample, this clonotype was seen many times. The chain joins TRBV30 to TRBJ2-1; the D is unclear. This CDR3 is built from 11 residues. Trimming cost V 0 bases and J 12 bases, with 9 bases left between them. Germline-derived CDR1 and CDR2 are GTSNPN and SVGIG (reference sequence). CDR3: CAWSVLGGQFF. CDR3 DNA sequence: TGTGCCTGGAGTGTACTGGGTGGGCAGTTCTTC.

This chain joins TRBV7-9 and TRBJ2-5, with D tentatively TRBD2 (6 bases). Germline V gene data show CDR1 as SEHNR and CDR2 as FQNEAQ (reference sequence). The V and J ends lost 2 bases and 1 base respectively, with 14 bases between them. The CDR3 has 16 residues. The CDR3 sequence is CASSLLGGLPQETQYF. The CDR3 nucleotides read TGTGCCAGCAGCTTACTGGGGGGACTCCCCCAAGAGACCCAGTACTTC.

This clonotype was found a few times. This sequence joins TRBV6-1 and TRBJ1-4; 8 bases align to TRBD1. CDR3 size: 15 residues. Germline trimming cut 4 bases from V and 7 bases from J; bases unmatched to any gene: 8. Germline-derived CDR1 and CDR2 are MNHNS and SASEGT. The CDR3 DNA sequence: TGTGCCAGCAGTGGGAGCAGGGGGCAGGGTGAAAAACTGTTTTTT. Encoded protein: CASSGSRGQGEKLFF.

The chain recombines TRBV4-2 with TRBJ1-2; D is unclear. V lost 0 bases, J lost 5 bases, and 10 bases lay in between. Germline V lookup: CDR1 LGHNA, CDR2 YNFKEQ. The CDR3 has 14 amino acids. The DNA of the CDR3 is TGTGCCAGCAGCCAAGATCTTCAACCATATGGCTACACCTTC. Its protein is CASSQDLQPYGYTF.

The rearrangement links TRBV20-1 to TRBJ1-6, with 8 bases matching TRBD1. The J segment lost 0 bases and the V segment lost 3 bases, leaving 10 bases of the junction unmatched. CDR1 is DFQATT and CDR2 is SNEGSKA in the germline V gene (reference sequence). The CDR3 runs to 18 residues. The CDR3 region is CSASLPGGQSSYNSPLHF. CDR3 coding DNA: TGCAGTGCTAGTCTCCCAGGGGGCCAGAGCTCCTATAATTCACCCCTCCACTTT.

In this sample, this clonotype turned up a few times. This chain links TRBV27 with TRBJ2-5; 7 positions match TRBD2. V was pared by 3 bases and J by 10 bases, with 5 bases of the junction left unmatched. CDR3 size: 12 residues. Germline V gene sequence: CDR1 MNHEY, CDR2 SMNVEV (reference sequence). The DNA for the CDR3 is TGTGCCAGCAGTTTTAACGGGGGGAACCAGTACTTC. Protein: CASSFNGGNQYF.

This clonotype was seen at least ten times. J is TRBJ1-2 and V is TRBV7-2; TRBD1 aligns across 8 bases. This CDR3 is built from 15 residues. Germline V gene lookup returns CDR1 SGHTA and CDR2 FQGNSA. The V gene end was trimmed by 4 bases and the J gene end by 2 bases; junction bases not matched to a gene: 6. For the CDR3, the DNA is TGTGCCAGCAGCTCGCGGACAGGGCAAAACTATGGCTACACCTTC. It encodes CASSSRTGQNYGYTF.

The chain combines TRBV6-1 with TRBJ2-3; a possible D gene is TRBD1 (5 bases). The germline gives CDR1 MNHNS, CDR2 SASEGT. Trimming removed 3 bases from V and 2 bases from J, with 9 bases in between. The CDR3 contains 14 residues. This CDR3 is CASSEGPHTDTQYF. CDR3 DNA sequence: TGTGCCAGCAGTGAGGGGCCCCACACAGATACGCAGTATTTT.

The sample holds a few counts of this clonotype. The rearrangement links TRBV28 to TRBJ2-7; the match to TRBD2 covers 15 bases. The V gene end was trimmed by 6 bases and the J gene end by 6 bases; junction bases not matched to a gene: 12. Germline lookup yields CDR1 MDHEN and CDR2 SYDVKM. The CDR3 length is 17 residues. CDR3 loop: CASSPGLAGGPRAEQYF. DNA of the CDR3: TGTGCCAGCAGCCCAGGACTAGCGGGGGGGCCACGGGCCGAGCAGTACTTC.

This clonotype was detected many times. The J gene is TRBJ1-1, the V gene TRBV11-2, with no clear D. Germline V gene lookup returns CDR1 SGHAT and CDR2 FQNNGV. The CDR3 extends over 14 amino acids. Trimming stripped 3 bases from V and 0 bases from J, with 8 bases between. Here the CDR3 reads CASSLGSLNTEAFF. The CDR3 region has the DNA TGTGCCAGCAGCTTGGGATCCCTGAACACTGAAGCTTTCTTT.

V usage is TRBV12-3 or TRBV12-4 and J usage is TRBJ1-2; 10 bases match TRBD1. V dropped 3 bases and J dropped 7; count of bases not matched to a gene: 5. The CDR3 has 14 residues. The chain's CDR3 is CASSFGDRGFGYTF. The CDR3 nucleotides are TGTGCCAGCAGTTTTGGGGACAGGGGTTTTGGCTACACCTTC.

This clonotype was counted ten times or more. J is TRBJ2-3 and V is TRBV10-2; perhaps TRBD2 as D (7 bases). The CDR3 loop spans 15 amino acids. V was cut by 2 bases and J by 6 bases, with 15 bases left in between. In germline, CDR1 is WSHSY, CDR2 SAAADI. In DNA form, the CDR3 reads TGCGCCAGCAGTGAGGCTCTGTGGGGGGGCGATACGCAGTATTTT. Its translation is CASSEALWGGDTQYF.

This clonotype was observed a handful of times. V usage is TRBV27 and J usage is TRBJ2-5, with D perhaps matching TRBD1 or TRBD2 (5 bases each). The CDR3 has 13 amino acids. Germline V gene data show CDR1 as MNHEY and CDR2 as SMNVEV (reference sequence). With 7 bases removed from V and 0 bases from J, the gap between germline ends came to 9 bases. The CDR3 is CASKRGDQETQYF. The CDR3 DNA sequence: TGTGCCAGCAAACGAGGGGACCAAGAGACCCAGTACTTC.

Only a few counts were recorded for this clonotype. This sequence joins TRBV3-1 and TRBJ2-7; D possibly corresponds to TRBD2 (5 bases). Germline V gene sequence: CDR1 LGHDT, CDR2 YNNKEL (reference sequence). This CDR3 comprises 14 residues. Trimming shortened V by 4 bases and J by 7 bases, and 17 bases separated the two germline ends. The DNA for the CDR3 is TGTGCCAGCAGCCCCGTCCACGGACCGGGGGAGCAGTACTTC. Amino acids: CASSPVHGPGEQYF.

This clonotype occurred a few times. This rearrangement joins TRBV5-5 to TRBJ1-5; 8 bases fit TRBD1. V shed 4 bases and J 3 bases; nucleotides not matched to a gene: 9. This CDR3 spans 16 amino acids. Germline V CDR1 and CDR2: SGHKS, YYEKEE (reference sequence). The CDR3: CASSLEQGASNQPQHF. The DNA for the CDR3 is TGTGCCAGCAGCCTGGAGCAGGGGGCTTCCAATCAGCCCCAGCATTTT.

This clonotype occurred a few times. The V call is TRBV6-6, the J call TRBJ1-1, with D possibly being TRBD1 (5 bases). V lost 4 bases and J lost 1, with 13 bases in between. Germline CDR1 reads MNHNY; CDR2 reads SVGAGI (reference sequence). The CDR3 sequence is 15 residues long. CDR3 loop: CASSSATGPNTEAFF. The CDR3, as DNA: TGTGCCAGCAGTTCCGCGACGGGACCGAACACTGAAGCTTTCTTT.

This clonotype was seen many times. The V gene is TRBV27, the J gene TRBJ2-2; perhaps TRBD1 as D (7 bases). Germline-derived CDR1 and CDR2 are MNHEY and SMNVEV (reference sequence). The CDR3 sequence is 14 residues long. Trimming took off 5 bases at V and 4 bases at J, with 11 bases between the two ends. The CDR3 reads CASSGTAGTGELFF. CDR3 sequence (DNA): TGTGCCAGCAGTGGGACAGCGGGCACCGGGGAGCTGTTTTTT.

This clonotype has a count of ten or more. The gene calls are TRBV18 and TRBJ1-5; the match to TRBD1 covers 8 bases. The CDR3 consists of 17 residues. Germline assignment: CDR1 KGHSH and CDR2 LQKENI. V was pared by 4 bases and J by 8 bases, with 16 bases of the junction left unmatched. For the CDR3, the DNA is TGTGCCAGCTCACGGACACTCGGACAGGGCGGGTTAGAGCCCCAGCATTTT. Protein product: CASSRTLGQGGLEPQHF.